This T cell receptor (beta chain) was profiled in a study of CD8 T cells in Susac syndrome. Random hexamers were used to reverse transcribe the RNA input (about 0.45 to 1 ug). With immunoSEQ multiplex PCR, TCR beta CDR3 was amplified across 54 Vbeta and 13 Jbeta. TCRdb fed the immunoSEQ multiplex PCR reads into MiXCR, producing one record per CDR3 protein. The sample lists about 57,000 distinct CDR3 sequences, 93% seen once, with 0.4% to 0.55% in the top ten. CD8+ and CD4+ T cells taken from blood had their TCR beta sequenced. Negative isolation was used for CD8+ and CD4+ T cells and FACS enrichment for TEMRA cells. The TCR was taken from a human donor with multiple sclerosis. Sequencing input: CD8+ T cells from PBMCs.

The DNA for the CDR3 is TGTGCCAGCAGCTGGACAGCGAGCTCCTACGAGCAGTACTTC. It translates to CASSWTASSYEQYF. The chain joins TRBV12-3 or TRBV12-4 to TRBJ2-7; D is perhaps TRBD1 (6 bases). This CDR3 spans 14 amino acids. The ends were cut back, 6 bases at V and 0 bases at J, with 12 bases in the middle.